Sequencing of this T cell receptor beta chain was carried out in a study of identifying expanded T cells in peripheral blood. The protocol was immunoSEQ multiplex PCR, while the TCRdb copy is restricted to in-frame clones and leaves out a portion. This sample has 60,000 to 80,000 clones, with almost 90% found just once. Trimming shortened V by 8 bases and J by 6 bases, and 17 bases separated the two germline ends. CDR3 size: 14 residues. This clone was observed once. The source of this sequence is a person between 18 and 75 years old in good health. The chain uses TRBV23-1 and TRBJ1-5; D is possibly TRBD1 (5 bases). TRBV23-1 is labeled an ORF, and its function is uncertain. Material: blood. The CDR3 nucleotides are TGCGCCAGCGGACGGGGCCCGCCATCTCAGCCCCAGCATTTT. Its translation is CASGRGPPSQPQHF.